A single sample is the source of the 9 T cell receptor beta chains below, sequenced in a study of T cell responses to AZD1222 COVID-19 vaccine. Repertoires were generated with immunoSEQ multiplex PCR, while TCRdb's copy carries only in-frame clones and drops some. The data show 110,000 to 150,000 clones, approximately 90% seen once. Sequencing was performed on peripheral blood, taken on day 0 of AZD1222 vaccination. These receptors originate from an adult in good health.

This sequence joins TRBV7-9 and TRBJ2-3; the match to TRBD2 covers 9 bases. Germline V gives CDR1 SEHNR, CDR2 FQNEAQ (reference sequence). The CDR3 totals 13 residues. V dropped 11 bases and J dropped 4; count of bases not matched to a gene: 7. CDR3 region: CAAGRGGADTQYF. The DNA of the CDR3 is TGTGCCGCGGGGCGGGGGGGCGCAGATACGCAGTATTTT. Full variable domain (outside the CDR3, taken from reference TRBV7-9 and TRBJ2-3): DTGVSQNPRHKITKRGQNVTFRCDPISEHNRLYWYRQTLGQGPEFLTYFQNEAQLEKSRLLSDRFSAERPKGSFSTLEIQRTEQGDSAMYLCAAGRGGADTQYFGPGTRLTVL.

The chain carries TRBV7-3 and TRBJ1-2; no definite D call. The CDR3 loop spans 15 amino acids. Germline CDR1 and CDR2: SGHTA and FQGTGA. Deletions cut 2 bases from V and 2 bases from J, with 12 bases between. CDR3 bases: TGTGCCAGCAGCTTAGGCGGCCCAGCGAACTATGGCTACACCTTC. Translating it yields CASSLGGPANYGYTF.

V gene TRBV7-2 combines with J gene TRBJ2-5; D call uncertain. Germline V gene data show CDR1 as SGHTA and CDR2 as FQGNSA. The CDR3 is 14 amino acids. V was trimmed by 0 bases and J by 2 bases, leaving 7 bases between them. In DNA, the CDR3 is TGTGCCAGCAGCTTAGCCGGCAGACAAGAGACCCAGTACTTC. Protein sequence: CASSLAGRQETQYF.

The chain links TRBV7-9 to TRBJ2-7; no reliable D call. The germline CDR1 and CDR2 sequences are SEHNR and FQNEAQ (reference sequence). The V end lost 3 bases, the J end lost 3 bases, and 12 bases lay between the germline ends. There are 14 residues in the CDR3. The CDR3 region has the DNA TGTGCCAGCAGCTTTGATGCCACGTACTACGAGCAGTACTTC. Protein: CASSFDATYYEQYF. The complete variable domain, with remaining parts taken from reference TRBV7-9 and TRBJ2-7, reads DTGVSQNPRHKITKRGQNVTFRCDPISEHNRLYWYRQTLGQGPEFLTYFQNEAQLEKSRLLSDRFSAERPKGSFSTLEIQRTEQGDSAMYLCASSFDATYYEQYFGPGTRLTVT.

The chain couples TRBV5-4 to TRBJ2-5; the match to TRBD1 covers 9 bases. CDR1 is SGHNT, CDR2 YYREEE, per germline (reference sequence). The CDR3 totals 15 residues. The trim removed 4 bases at V and 1 base at J, leaving 5 bases unmatched. CDR3: CASSRDRAVQETQYF. CDR3 DNA sequence: TGTGCCAGCAGCAGGGACAGGGCGGTCCAAGAGACCCAGTACTTC.

This rearrangement joins TRBV10-3 to TRBJ2-1; TRBD1 matches at 8 bases. The J segment lost 2 bases and the V segment lost 6 bases, leaving 6 bases of the junction unmatched. CDR1 is ENHRY, CDR2 SYGVKD, per germline. The CDR3 contains 15 residues. CDR3 nucleotide sequence: TGTGCCATCAGGCCCCCGGACAGGGCCTACAATGAGCAGTTCTTC. Protein sequence: CAIRPPDRAYNEQFF.

The chain couples TRBV5-4 to TRBJ1-6; 9 bases align to TRBD1. The CDR3 covers 14 residues. Trimming took 6 bases from V and 10 from J; bases not matched to a gene: 8. Germline CDR1 SGHNT, CDR2 YYREEE (reference sequence). The CDR3 DNA follows: TGTGCCAGCACCAATACAGGGGGCACCTCACCCCTCCACTTT. Its protein product is CASTNTGGTSPLHF.

V usage is TRBV4-2 and J usage is TRBJ1-1; D is unclear. The CDR3 sequence is 16 residues long. Trimming took 0 bases from V and 1 from J, leaving 12 bases between them. Germline V gene data show CDR1 as LGHNA and CDR2 as YNFKEQ. The CDR3: CASSQDPRNRNTEAFF. The CDR3 nucleotides read TGTGCCAGCAGCCAAGATCCCCGAAACCGGAACACTGAAGCTTTCTTT.

The genes are TRBV3-1 (or the pseudogene TRBV3-2) and TRBJ2-5, with unresolved D. The CDR3 runs 12 residues. The V gene lost 1 base and the J gene lost 7 bases, with 7 bases spanning the gap. Germline V gene sequence: CDR1 LGHDT, CDR2 YNNKEL (reference sequence). The CDR3 nucleotides read TGTGCCAGCAGCCAAGCCCGTGGGACCCAGTACTTC. Residues: CASSQARGTQYF.